This T cell receptor (beta chain) was found in a study of regulatory T cells in long-lasting Graves disease. Germline lookup yields CDR1 SGHAT and CDR2 FQNNGV. The CDR3 spans 13 residues. V shed 5 bases and J shed 7 bases, with 14 bases lying between them. Investigators prepared the TCR beta libraries by applying iRepertoire HTBI primers and Arm-PCR of CDR3 regions. TCRdb reprocessed the multiplex PCR reads with MiXCR, giving one entry per CDR3 protein. Of 300,000 to 400,000 distinct CDR3 sequences listed, around 20% are singletons. This clonotype has ten or more counts. Time point described: persistent/refractory GD, antithyroid drugs over 5 years with positive TRAb. The TCR library used RNA extracted from PBMCs.

The sample was peripheral blood mononuclear cells (PBMCs), taken when the disease was refractory, from a patient treated with antithyroid drugs. The source is a female donor with Graves disease. This sequence joins TRBV11-2 and TRBJ1-1, with D tentatively TRBD1 (5 bases). The CDR3 nucleotides are TGTGCCAGCAGCCGCGGTGACGGGGGTGAAGCTTTCTTT. This encodes CASSRGDGGEAFF.